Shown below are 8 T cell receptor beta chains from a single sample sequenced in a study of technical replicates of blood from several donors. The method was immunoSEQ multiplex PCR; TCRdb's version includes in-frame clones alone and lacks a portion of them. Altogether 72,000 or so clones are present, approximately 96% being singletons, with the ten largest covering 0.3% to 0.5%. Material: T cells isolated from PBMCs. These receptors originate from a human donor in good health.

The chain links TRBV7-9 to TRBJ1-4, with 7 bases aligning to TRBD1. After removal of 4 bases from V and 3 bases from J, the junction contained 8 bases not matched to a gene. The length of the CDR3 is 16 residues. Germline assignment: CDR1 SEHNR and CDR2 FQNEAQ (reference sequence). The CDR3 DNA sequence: TGTGCCAGCAGCTCGACAGGGATTGTAGCTAATGAAAAACTGTTTTTT. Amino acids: CASSSTGIVANEKLFF.

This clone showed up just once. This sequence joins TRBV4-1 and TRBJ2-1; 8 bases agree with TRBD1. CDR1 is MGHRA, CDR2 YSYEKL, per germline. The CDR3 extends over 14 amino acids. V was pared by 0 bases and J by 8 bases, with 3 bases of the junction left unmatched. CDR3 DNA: TGCGCCAGCAGCCAAGAAGTACAGGGGGATGAGCAGTTCTTC. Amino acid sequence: CASSQEVQGDEQFF.

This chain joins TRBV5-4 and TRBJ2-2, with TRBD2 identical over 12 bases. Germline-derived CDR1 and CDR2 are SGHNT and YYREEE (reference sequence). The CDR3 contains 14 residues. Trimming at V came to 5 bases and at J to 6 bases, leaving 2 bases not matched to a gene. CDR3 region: CASRRLAGAGELFF. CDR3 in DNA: TGTGCCAGCAGAAGACTAGCGGGAGCCGGGGAGCTGTTTTTT. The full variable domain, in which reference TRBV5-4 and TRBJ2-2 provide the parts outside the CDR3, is ETGVTQSPTHLIKTRGQQVTLRCSSQSGHNTVSWYQQALGQGPQFIFQYYREEENGRGNFPPRFSGLQFPNYSSELNVNALELDDSALYLCASRRLAGAGELFFGEGSRLTVL.

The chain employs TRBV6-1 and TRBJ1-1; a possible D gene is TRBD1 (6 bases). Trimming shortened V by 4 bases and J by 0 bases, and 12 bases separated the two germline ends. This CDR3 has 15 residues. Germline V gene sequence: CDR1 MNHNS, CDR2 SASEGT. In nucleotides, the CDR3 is TGTGCCAGCAGTGGAAAGACAGGACTGAACACTGAAGCTTTCTTT. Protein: CASSGKTGLNTEAFF.

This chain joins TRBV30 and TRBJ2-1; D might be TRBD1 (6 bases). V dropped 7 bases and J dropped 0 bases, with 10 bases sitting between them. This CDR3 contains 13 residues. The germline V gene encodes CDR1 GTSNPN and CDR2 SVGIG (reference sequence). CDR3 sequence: CALDSFSYNEQFF. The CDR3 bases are TGTGCCTTGGACAGCTTCTCCTACAATGAGCAGTTCTTC.

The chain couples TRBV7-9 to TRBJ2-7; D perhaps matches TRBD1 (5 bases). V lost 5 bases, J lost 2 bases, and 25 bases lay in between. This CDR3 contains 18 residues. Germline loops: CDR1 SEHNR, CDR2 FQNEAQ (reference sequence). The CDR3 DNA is TGTGCCAGCAGCCCACCTCCTTCTCAACAGGTGACCCCCTACGAGCAGTACTTC. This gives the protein CASSPPPSQQVTPYEQYF.

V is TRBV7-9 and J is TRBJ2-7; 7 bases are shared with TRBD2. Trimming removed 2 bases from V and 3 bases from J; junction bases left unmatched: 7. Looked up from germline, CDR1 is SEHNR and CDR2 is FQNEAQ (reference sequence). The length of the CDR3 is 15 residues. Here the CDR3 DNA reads TGTGCCAGCAGCTTACTTGGGGGGGTTCTCTACGAGCAGTACTTC. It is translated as CASSLLGGVLYEQYF.

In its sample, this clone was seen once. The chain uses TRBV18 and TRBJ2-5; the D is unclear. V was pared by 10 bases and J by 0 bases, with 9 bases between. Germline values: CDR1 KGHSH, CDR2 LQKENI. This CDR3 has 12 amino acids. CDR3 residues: CATSLDQETQYF. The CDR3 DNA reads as TGTGCCACCTCCTTAGACCAAGAGACCCAGTACTTC.